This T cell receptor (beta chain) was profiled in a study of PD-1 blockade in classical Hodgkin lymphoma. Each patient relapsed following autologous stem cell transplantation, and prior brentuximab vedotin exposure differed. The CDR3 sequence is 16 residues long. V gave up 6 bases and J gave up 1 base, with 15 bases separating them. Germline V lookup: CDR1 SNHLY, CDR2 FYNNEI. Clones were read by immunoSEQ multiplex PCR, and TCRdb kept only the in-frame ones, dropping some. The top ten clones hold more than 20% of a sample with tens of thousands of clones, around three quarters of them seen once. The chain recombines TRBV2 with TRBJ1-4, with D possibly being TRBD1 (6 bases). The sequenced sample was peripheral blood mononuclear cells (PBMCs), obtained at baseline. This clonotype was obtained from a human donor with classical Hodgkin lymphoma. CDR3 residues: CASRETGMGTNEKLFF. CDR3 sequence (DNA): TGTGCCAGCAGGGAAACAGGGATGGGAACTAATGAAAAACTGTTTTTT.